Shown below are 4 T cell receptor beta chains from a single sample sequenced in a study of beta chain features in type 1 diabetes. Expressed TCRB transcripts got sequenced, as all isolated RNA was reverse transcribed. Measured with immunoSEQ multiplex PCR; TCRdb has only the in-frame clones, and not every one. The profile covers 250,000 to 400,000 clones, with about 14% appearing a single time and 6.7% taken by the ten largest. The specimen was central memory CD4+ T cells from blood. The receptors here all came from a man aged 25 to 40 in good health.

The chain employs TRBV11-2 and TRBJ2-1; TRBD2 might be the D (5 bases). Germline V gives CDR1 SGHAT, CDR2 FQNNGV. The CDR3 totals 14 residues. Deletions cut 3 bases from V and 6 bases from J, with 12 bases between. The CDR3 sequence is CASSFGLRSNEQFF. CDR3 coding DNA: TGTGCCAGCAGCTTTGGACTCCGTTCCAATGAGCAGTTCTTC. Filled out from reference TRBV11-2 and TRBJ2-1, the complete variable domain reads EAGVAQSPRYKIIEKRQSVAFWCNPISGHATLYWYQQILGQGPKLLIQFQNNGVVDDSQLPKDRFSAERLKGVDSTLKIQPAKLEDSAVYLCASSFGLRSNEQFFGPGTRLTVL.

This clone was counted a few times. The chain has TRBV11-2 and TRBJ2-6; D is undetermined. Germline-derived CDR1 and CDR2 are SGHAT and FQNNGV. V lost 5 bases, J lost 0 bases, and 5 bases lay in between. The CDR3 runs to 14 residues. CDR3 protein: CASSQNSGANVLTF. The CDR3 DNA is TGTGCCAGCAGCCAAAACTCTGGGGCCAACGTCCTGACTTTC.

In this sample, this clone turned up a few times. This rearrangement joins TRBV7-8 to TRBJ1-1, with D unclear. The V end was cut by 5 bases, the J end by 6 bases, with 7 bases between. Germline loops: CDR1 SGHVS, CDR2 FQNEAQ. This CDR3 is built from 11 residues. The CDR3 sequence: CASSPYAEAFF. The CDR3 coding sequence is TGTGCCAGCAGCCCCTACGCTGAAGCTTTCTTT.

This clone was observed a few times. This chain joins TRBV7-9 and TRBJ2-4; 10 nucleotides agree with TRBD2. Trimming at V came to 6 bases and at J to 0 bases, leaving 5 bases not matched to a gene. The CDR3 covers 16 residues. In germline, CDR1 is SEHNR, CDR2 FQNEAQ (reference sequence). The CDR3 is CASSIAGGLAKNIQYF. The DNA of the CDR3 is TGTGCCAGCAGTATAGCGGGGGGCCTAGCCAAAAACATTCAGTACTTC.